One and the same sample provided the 21 T cell receptor beta chains below, sequenced in a study of CD8+CD57+ T cells in acquired aplastic anemia. Genomic DNA, the template, was used for profiling of the TCR beta VDJ and CDR3. Using its own MiXCR run on the reads, TCRdb lists one record per CDR3 protein. The sample yields around 400,000 distinct CDR3 sequences, around 72% seen once. The sample was sorted CD4+, CD8+, or CD8+CD57+ T cells (not recorded which) from PBMCs. The receptors come from a human donor in good health, serving as a control.

On this clonotype: One end of the junction varies from germline; a read error may be responsible. This chain joins TRBV7-2 and TRBJ1-2, with a tentative D call TRBD1 (5 bases). The CDR3 covers 14 residues. Germline V gene sequence: CDR1 SGHTA, CDR2 FQGNSA. The CDR3 loop reads CASSFTTVIDGSVF. CDR3 sequence (DNA): TGTGCCAGCAGCTTTACGACAGTTATAGATGGCTCAGTCTTC.

A word on this clonotype: The CDR3 end shows no conserved phenylalanine or tryptophan, and so a read error is likely. Because the CDR3's place on the DNA is in doubt, the DNA is left out and the CDR3 is given as listed by TCRdb. The rearrangement uses TRBV19 and TRBJ2-5; the table calls TRBD2, which could not be checked here. The CDR3 totals 15 residues, both ends included. Per the germline V gene, CDR1 is LNHDA and CDR2 is SQIVND (reference sequence). The CDR3 here is CASSIGLAGGRNPYV.

This clonotype was detected many times. The chain carries TRBV7-6 and TRBJ2-2, with D unclear. The germline gives CDR1 SGHVS, CDR2 FNYEAQ. V lost 1 base, J lost 0 bases, and 9 bases lay in between. The CDR3 consists of 16 residues. CDR3 coding DNA: TGTGCCAGCAGCTTAGGGATCAGCACGAACACCGGGGAGCTGTTTTTT. Protein sequence: CASSLGISTNTGELFF.

The J gene is TRBJ1-2, the V gene TRBV19; D perhaps matches TRBD1 (6 bases). Trimming removed 5 bases from V and 5 bases from J, with 18 bases in between. Per germline, CDR1 LNHDA and CDR2 SQIVND (reference sequence). The CDR3 sequence is 15 residues long. The CDR3 here is CASSGGATNRYGYTF. The CDR3 bases are TGTGCCAGTAGTGGGGGGGCAACGAACCGTTATGGCTACACCTTC.

V gene TRBV2 combines with J gene TRBJ1-6; a possible D gene is TRBD1 (6 bases). CDR3 length equals 18 residues. Germline V gene sequence: CDR1 SNHLY, CDR2 FYNNEI. Trimming removed 6 bases at V and 0 bases at J, with 18 bases between. The CDR3 is CASSVASGGPSYNSPLHF. CDR3 nucleotides: TGTGCCAGCAGCGTAGCTAGCGGGGGGCCCTCCTATAATTCACCCCTCCACTTT.

The rearrangement uses TRBV2 and TRBJ2-2; perhaps TRBD2 as D (6 bases). The CDR3 loop spans 13 amino acids. Germline values: CDR1 SNHLY, CDR2 FYNNEI. Between the trimmed V and J ends, which lost 6 bases and 6 bases, there was a span of 11 bases. The CDR3 coding sequence is TGTGCCAGCAGCTTATGGAGGGCCGGGGAGCTGTTTTTT. Its translation: CASSLWRAGELFF.

Concerning this clonotype itself: The CDR3 does not close with the conserved phenylalanine or tryptophan, likely indicating a read error. No DNA is shown, since the ends of the CDR3 on it are uncertain; the CDR3 is the one TCRdb lists. The chain recombines TRBV29-1 with TRBJ1-1; the table names TRBD1, a call not compared with the DNA. Germline values: CDR1 SQVTM, CDR2 ANQGSEA. A total of 13 residues make up the CDR3, ends included. CDR3 in amino acids: CSASAPLGSNHFG.

Details on this clonotype: Sequence at one end of the junction differs from germline and may be a read error. This chain connects TRBV20-1 to TRBJ1-6; maybe TRBD1 (5 bases). Germline V gene data show CDR1 as DFQATT and CDR2 as SNEGSKA (reference sequence). The CDR3 has 17 residues. The CDR3 coding sequence is TGCAGTGCGCTAGCGGGGACCTACGAGCGTTATAATTCACCCCCCCACTTT. Its translation is CSALAGTYERYNSPPHF.

In regard to this clonotype: Because the CDR3 is missing its conserved closing phenylalanine or tryptophan, this is likely a read error. The chain links TRBV7-2 to TRBJ2-1, with unresolved D. The CDR3 has 15 amino acids. Trimming shortened V by 0 bases and J by 0 bases, and 6 bases separated the two germline ends. Per the germline V gene, CDR1 is SGHTA and CDR2 is FQGNSA. CDR3 residues: CASSLASSSYNEQFD. The CDR3 region has the DNA TGTGCCAGCAGCTTAGCGAGTAGCTCCTACAATGAGCAGTTCGAT.

The rearrangement uses TRBV2 and TRBJ2-2, with D possibly TRBD2 on 5 matching bases. CDR1 and CDR2 (germline): SNHLY, FYNNEI. The CDR3 spans 15 residues. Trimming removed 10 bases at V and 3 bases at J, with 18 bases between. This CDR3 reads CATAREGLDTGELFF. The CDR3 coding sequence is TGTGCCACCGCTCGAGAGGGATTGGACACCGGGGAGCTGTTTTTT.

At least ten counts were recorded for this clonotype. CDR3 amino acids: CASSRDRETGNSPLHF. CDR3 DNA sequence: TGTGCCAGTAGTCGGGACAGGGAGACGGGTAATTCACCCCTCCACTTT. The V and J genes are TRBV19 and TRBJ1-6; 9 nucleotides line up with TRBD1. CDR1 LNHDA and CDR2 SQIVND come from the germline V gene (reference sequence). This CDR3 is 16 amino acids long. V shed 5 bases, J shed 6 bases, and the junction held 8 bases outside the gene matches.

The chain carries TRBV11-2 and TRBJ2-7; TRBD1 aligns across 7 bases. The V segment lost 6 bases and the J segment 3 bases; nucleotides outside the gene matches: 11. CDR3 size: 15 residues. CDR1 is SGHAT and CDR2 is FQNNGV in the germline V gene. The CDR3 sequence: CASSDWDSPLYEQYF. In DNA form, the CDR3 reads TGTGCCAGCAGTGACTGGGACAGCCCGCTCTACGAGCAGTACTTC. Drawing the rest from reference TRBV11-2 and TRBJ2-7, the complete variable domain is EAGVAQSPRYKIIEKRQSVAFWCNPISGHATLYWYQQILGQGPKLLIQFQNNGVVDDSQLPKDRFSAERLKGVDSTLKIQPAKLEDSAVYLCASSDWDSPLYEQYFGPGTRLTVT.

This chain's CDR3 is CASSSTGQTGELFF. The CDR3 DNA is TGTGCCAGCAGCTCCACGGGACAAACCGGGGAGCTGTTTTTT. The V call is TRBV7-9, the J call TRBJ2-2; TRBD1 is a possible D gene (6 bases). Germline CDR1 and CDR2: SEHNR and FQNEAQ (reference sequence). The V end was cut by 4 bases, the J end by 5 bases, with 11 bases between. The CDR3 runs to 14 residues.

This clonotype occurred a few times. The chain has TRBV24-1 and TRBJ2-7; 7 bases align to TRBD1. The germline CDR1 and CDR2 sequences are KGHDR and SFDVKD. The CDR3 covers 13 residues. J lost 3 bases, V lost 9 bases, and 7 bases had no gene match. CDR3 loop: CATDRAGLYEQYF. DNA for the CDR3: TGTGCCACCGACAGGGCTGGCCTCTACGAGCAGTACTTC.

The chain employs TRBV24-1 and TRBJ1-3; D gene ambiguous. This CDR3 region has 16 residues. Per the germline V gene, CDR1 is KGHDR and CDR2 is SFDVKD. V shed 3 bases and J shed 15 bases, with 26 bases lying between them. The CDR3 sequence: CATSDVTNNSTNTQYF. The CDR3 coding sequence is TGTGCCACCAGTGATGTGACAAACAACTCTACAAATACGCAATATTTT.

The chain links TRBV6-2 or TRBV6-3 to TRBJ2-3; TRBD1 or TRBD2 may be the D gene (5 bases each). Germline V gives CDR1 MNHEY, CDR2 SVGEGT. The CDR3 is 17 amino acids. Trimming removed 3 bases from V and 1 base from J, with 17 bases in between. CDR3 residues: CASSYSRAGSGTDTQYF. DNA for the CDR3: TGTGCCAGCAGTTATAGTAGGGCAGGGAGTGGCACAGATACGCAGTATTTT.

Comments on this clonotype: Sequence at one end of the junction differs from germline and may be a read error. V gene TRBV9 combines with J gene TRBJ1-3; D uncertain. Looked up from germline, CDR1 is SGDLS and CDR2 is YYNGEE. This CDR3 contains 14 residues. CDR3 nucleotide sequence: TGTGCCAGCAGCGAACGGGCTAGAGGAACGGAGACCCATTTT. Protein: CASSERARGTETHF. The full variable domain, with the rest looked up from reference TRBV9 and TRBJ1-3, is DSGVTQTPKHLITATGQRVTLRCSPRSGDLSVYWYQQSLDQGLQFLIQYYNGEERAKGNILERFSAQQFPDLHSELNLSSLELGDSALYFCASSERARGTETHFGEGSWLTVV.

The chain is built from TRBV2 and TRBJ2-2; D not certain. The germline V gene has CDR1 SNHLY and CDR2 FYNNEI. V lost 6 bases to trimming and J lost 5 bases, with 16 bases between them. The CDR3 consists of 15 residues. Here the CDR3 DNA reads TGTGCCAGCAGCGGGCCGGGTGGTATGACCGGGGAGCTGTTTTTT. As protein: CASSGPGGMTGELFF. The entire variable domain, with the rest obtained from reference TRBV2 and TRBJ2-2, is as follows: EPEVTQTPSHQVTQMGQEVILRCVPISNHLYFYWYRQILGQKVEFLVSFYNNEISEKSEIFDDQFSVERPDGSNFTLKIRSTKLEDSAMYFCASSGPGGMTGELFFGEGSRLTVL.

This chain links TRBV27 with TRBJ1-2, with 10 bases lining up with TRBD1. V lost 6 bases to trimming and J lost 6 bases; unmatched junction nucleotides: 7. Germline CDR1 reads MNHEY; CDR2 reads SMNVEV (reference sequence). The CDR3 covers 14 residues. CDR3 loop: CASSLTGTGDGYTF. CDR3 coding DNA: TGTGCCAGCAGCCTAACCGGGACAGGGGATGGCTACACCTTC.

Worth noting for this clonotype: One end of the junction does not line up with germline, which may come from a read error. The chain employs TRBV7-3 and TRBJ1-1, with a tentative D call TRBD1 (5 bases). CDR1 SGHTA and CDR2 FQGTGA come from the germline V gene. The CDR3 runs to 14 residues. The CDR3, as DNA: TGTGCCAGCAGCTTAAGCCCCGGGACCGGGCATGCCTACTTT. It is translated as CASSLSPGTGHAYF.

The J gene is TRBJ1-5, the V gene TRBV10-3; D might be TRBD1 (6 bases). CDR3 length: 14 amino acids. Germline CDR1 is ENHRY and CDR2 is SYGVKD. Trimming cost V 3 bases and J 7 bases, with 13 bases left between them. CDR3 nucleotide sequence: TGTGCCATCAGTGATACAGGGAATATACAGCCCCAGCATTTT. It translates to CAISDTGNIQPQHF.